The clone carrying this TCR beta chain came up a few times. Its antigen is not known. This sample was taken from a study of PD-1 blockade in mismatch repair-deficient tumors. Profiled with immunoSEQ multiplex PCR; TCRdb holds only in-frame clones, not every one. Here the sample spans about 23,000 clones, approximately 86% being singletons. Germline V gene data show CDR1 as MGHRA and CDR2 as YSYEKL. This CDR3 has 15 residues. V trimming: 0 bases; J trimming: 3 bases; junction bases outside the gene matches: 3. Study observations and caveats: Rapid post-treatment expansion, then contraction, generally preceding radiologic response, marked tumor-resident clones.

The chain recombines TRBV4-1 with TRBJ2-7; TRBD1 agrees at 9 bases. This TCR derives from an adult with mismatch repair-deficient cancer. Sequenced material: peripheral blood, taken 12 weeks after starting pembrolizumab. In nucleotides, the CDR3 is TGCGCCAGCAGCCAAGAGACAGGGGGAGGCTACGAGCAGTACTTC. Its translation: CASSQETGGGYEQYF.